This T cell receptor beta chain was obtained from a study of response to subunit inactivated influenza vaccine. With respect to this clonotype: Its target is not known.

Study findings and constraints: Every seasonal influenza vaccination brings in few new T cells, the authors suggested.

CDR3 length: 15 residues. V was shortened by 10 bases and J by 8 bases, with 24 bases between the two germline ends. TCRdb recomputed calls from the RT-PCR reads with MiXCR, one row per CDR3 protein. The table includes roughly 290,000 distinct CDR3 sequences, just over 20% detected once. The starting material was PBMCs from blood, obtained roughly 20 months after vaccination. This TCR was recovered from a man between 50 and 70 years old who received an inactivated influenza vaccine. The chain uses TRBV12-3 or TRBV12-4 and TRBJ2-1; D is perhaps TRBD1 or TRBD2 (6 bases each). CDR3 sequence reads: CATSGGRGDNDEQFF. For the CDR3, the DNA is TGTGCCACCTCCGGGGGCCGAGGGGACAACGATGAGCAGTTCTTC.